The clone carrying this TCR beta chain ranks as medium-sized in terms of frequency. The antigen is unknown. The sample belongs to a study of T cells in severe cutaneous drug reactions. Study overall: Blister fluids or cells and PBMC were collected from patients in acute or recovery stage. The study, taken as a whole, reports: One public TCRbeta CDR3 appeared in all seven blister samples, averaging roughly 15%.

The CDR3 covers 12 residues. Germline CDR1 reads MNHEY; CDR2 reads SMNVEV (reference sequence). The patients sequenced had a carbamazepine-induced Stevens-Johnson syndrome or toxic epidermal necrolysis reaction. The iRepertoire multiplex PCR system with TCR subtype-specific primers built both bulk and single-cell libraries. TCRdb reprocessed the multiplex PCR reads and reports one entry per CDR3 protein, with no DNA. The listing contains about 5,500 distinct CDR3 sequences. This TCR came from a human donor with a severe cutaneous adverse drug reaction. Sequenced: PBMCs. The chain has TRBV27 and TRBJ2-1; TCRdb selects TRBD2, and the lack of DNA leaves this call unchecked. The CDR3: CASRGSGSEQFF.